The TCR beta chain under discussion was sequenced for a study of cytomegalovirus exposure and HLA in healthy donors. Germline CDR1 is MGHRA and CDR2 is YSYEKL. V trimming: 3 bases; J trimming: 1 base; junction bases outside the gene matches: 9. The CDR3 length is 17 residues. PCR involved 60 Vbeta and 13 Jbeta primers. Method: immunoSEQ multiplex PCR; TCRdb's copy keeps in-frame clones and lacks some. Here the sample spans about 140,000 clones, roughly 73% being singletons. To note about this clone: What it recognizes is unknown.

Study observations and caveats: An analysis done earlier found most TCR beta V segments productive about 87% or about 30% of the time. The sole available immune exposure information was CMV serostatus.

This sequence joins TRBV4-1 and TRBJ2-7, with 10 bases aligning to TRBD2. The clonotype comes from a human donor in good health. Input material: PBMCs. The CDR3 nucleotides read TGCGCCAGCAGCCATCTATACTCTAGCGGGAGTTCCTACGAGCAGTACTTC. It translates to CASSHLYSSGSSYEQYF.